This TCR beta chain was recorded in a study of control samples from healthy donors and cancer patients. The CDR3 length is 13 residues. Per the germline V gene, CDR1 is LGHNT and CDR2 is FRNRAP. Trimming took off 2 bases at V and 4 bases at J, with 8 bases between the two ends. Some clones are missing from TCRdb's copy, which holds only in-frame ones; the method was immunoSEQ multiplex PCR. The sample holds 60,000 to 75,000 clones, roughly 85% seen once. In its sample, this clone was seen once. Sequenced: blood. The receptor's source is a man in his forties in good health. The chain combines TRBV12-5 with TRBJ1-2; D unclear. As DNA, the CDR3 is TGTGCTAGTGGTTTGACGGAGTTCTATGGCTACACCTTC. This translates into CASGLTEFYGYTF.